The 28 T cell receptor beta chains listed next were all sequenced from one sample in a study of blood T cell repertoires in COVID-19. Generated by immunoSEQ multiplex PCR, the TCRdb table keeps only in-frame clones and is missing some. The profile shows approximately 240,000 clones, roughly four fifths of them singletons. The sequenced sample consisted of PBMCs or T cells enriched from blood (not recorded which). These receptors came from a woman between 40 and 55 years old with acute COVID-19.

The J gene is TRBJ2-7, the V gene TRBV6-5, with 7 bases fitting TRBD1. Germline values: CDR1 MNHEY, CDR2 SVGAGI. The V and J ends lost 6 bases and 7 bases, in that order; junction bases with no gene match: 15. CDR3 length: 15 residues. The CDR3, as DNA: TGTGCCAGCAGCGGCAGGGGGTTATCAACGGTGGAGCAGTACTTC. This codes for CASSGRGLSTVEQYF.

This rearrangement joins TRBV4-1 to TRBJ1-6; D is perhaps TRBD1 (5 bases). Germline CDR1 reads MGHRA; CDR2 reads YSYEKL. The CDR3 consists of 16 residues. Trimming left V 4 bases short and J 5 bases short, with 15 bases between. The CDR3 region has the DNA TGCGCCAGCAGCCCCTATGGGGGGATCGATAATTCACCCCTCCACTTT. This gives the protein CASSPYGGIDNSPLHF.

The V and J genes are TRBV29-1 and TRBJ2-1; D not certain. CDR1 and CDR2 from the germline V gene are SQVTM and ANQGSEA. V gave up 3 bases and J gave up 6 bases, with 15 bases separating them. The CDR3 is made up of 14 amino acids. CDR3 DNA: TGCAGCGTTGACGCTCTTGGTTTGAGCAATGAGCAGTTCTTC. Translation: CSVDALGLSNEQFF.

This chain uses TRBV24-1 with TRBJ2-2; 8 bases map to TRBD1. The V and J ends lost 3 bases and 4 bases, in that order; junction bases with no gene match: 3. The CDR3 is 15 residues long. CDR1 is KGHDR and CDR2 is SFDVKD in the germline V gene. The CDR3 loop reads CATSDGQGSTGELFF. DNA of the CDR3: TGTGCCACCAGTGATGGACAGGGCTCCACCGGGGAGCTGTTTTTT.

The chain combines TRBV15 with TRBJ2-7, with 13 positions matching TRBD2. J gave up 4 bases and V 5 bases, and 2 bases lay outside the gene matches. The CDR3 runs to 14 residues. The germline CDR1 and CDR2 sequences are LNHNV and YYDKDF (reference sequence). CDR3: CATSLTSGGYEQYF. CDR3 coding DNA: TGTGCCACCAGCCTGACTAGCGGGGGGTACGAGCAGTACTTC.

The chain combines TRBV29-1 with TRBJ2-1, with 11 bases lining up with TRBD2. Losses at the gene ends were 7 bases for V and 0 bases for J; bases not matched to a gene: 5. CDR1 is SQVTM and CDR2 is ANQGSEA in the germline V gene. The CDR3 contains 15 residues. CDR3 in DNA: TGCAGCGGGGGTACTAGCGGGAGCTCCTACAATGAGCAGTTCTTC. Translation: CSGGTSGSSYNEQFF.

The V call is TRBV5-1, the J call TRBJ1-4; 12 bases match TRBD1. Germline CDR1 reads SGHRS; CDR2 reads YFSETQ. The CDR3 contains 18 residues. The V gene end was trimmed by 4 bases and the J gene end by 3 bases; junction bases not matched to a gene: 10. The CDR3 DNA follows: TGCGCCAGCAGCCCGGACCGGGACAGGGGGCTACCTAATGAAAAACTGTTTTTT. Amino acids: CASSPDRDRGLPNEKLFF.

The J gene is TRBJ1-1, the V gene TRBV5-8, with TRBD1 identical over 7 bases. Germline V gene lookup returns CDR1 SGHTS and CDR2 YDEGEE. This CDR3 contains 16 residues. V trimming: 2 bases; J trimming: 1 base; junction bases outside the gene matches: 8. As DNA, the CDR3 is TGTGCCAGCAGCTTTAGGGGGCATCGGGCGAACACTGAAGCTTTCTTT. This translates into CASSFRGHRANTEAFF.

The chain has TRBV7-9 and TRBJ1-2; no definite D call. V dropped 2 bases and J dropped 7 bases, with 8 bases sitting between them. The CDR3 runs to 12 residues. Germline V CDR1 and CDR2: SEHNR, FQNEAQ (reference sequence). The CDR3 is CASSLTIGGYTF. The CDR3 bases are TGTGCCAGCAGCTTAACCATCGGTGGCTACACCTTC. Together with reference TRBV7-9 and TRBJ1-2, the CDR3 gives the full variable domain: DTGVSQNPRHKITKRGQNVTFRCDPISEHNRLYWYRQTLGQGPEFLTYFQNEAQLEKSRLLSDRFSAERPKGSFSTLEIQRTEQGDSAMYLCASSLTIGGYTFGSGTRLTVV.

The chain employs TRBV27 and TRBJ1-1; perhaps TRBD1 as D (5 bases). Germline V gene data show CDR1 as MNHEY and CDR2 as SMNVEV (reference sequence). With 7 bases removed from V and 0 bases from J, the gap between germline ends came to 12 bases. CDR3 length equals 14 residues. DNA of the CDR3: TGTGCCAGCACCCTGGCGGGGGTGAACACTGAAGCTTTCTTT. Its translation: CASTLAGVNTEAFF.

The chain employs TRBV9 and TRBJ2-7, with D possibly matching TRBD2 (6 bases). There are 14 residues in the CDR3. Germline loops: CDR1 SGDLS, CDR2 YYNGEE. V was clipped by 4 bases and J by 7 bases, with 18 bases between them. The CDR3 DNA reads as TGTGCCAGCAGCTACGGGGAGGAGAGGGGTGAGCAGTACTTC. The encoded protein is CASSYGEERGEQYF.

This rearrangement joins TRBV7-9 to TRBJ1-1, with TRBD1 matching 8 bases. This CDR3 is built from 17 residues. Germline values: CDR1 SEHNR, CDR2 FQNEAQ (reference sequence). V was pared by 4 bases and J by 1 base, with 11 bases of the junction left unmatched. The DNA for the CDR3 is TGTGCCAGCAGCTCAGGACAGGGTGGAGTGAGGAACACTGAAGCTTTCTTT. Amino acid sequence: CASSSGQGGVRNTEAFF.

This clone was counted a single time. CDR3 DNA: TGTGCCAGTAGACCCAACTCCGGGACTAGCGGGGGGCCGAACTCCTACAATGAGCAGTTCTTC. Its translation: CASRPNSGTSGGPNSYNEQFF. The V gene is TRBV19, the J gene TRBJ2-1, with 15 positions matching TRBD2. This CDR3 has 21 amino acids. The V segment lost 6 bases and the J segment 0 bases; nucleotides outside the gene matches: 15. Per germline, CDR1 LNHDA and CDR2 SQIVND (reference sequence).

The chain has TRBV10-1 and TRBJ1-2; D is possibly TRBD1 (6 bases). Trimming removed 0 bases at V and 0 bases at J, with 11 bases between. The CDR3 covers 16 residues. The V gene's germline CDR1 is WNHNN and CDR2 SYGVQD (reference sequence). The CDR3 region is CASSESSRTANYGYTF. In DNA, the CDR3 is TGCGCCAGCAGTGAGTCATCCCGGACAGCTAACTATGGCTACACCTTC.

The V call is TRBV5-6, the J call TRBJ1-5, with 8 bases fitting TRBD1. CDR3 length: 16 residues. Germline assignment: CDR1 SGHDT and CDR2 YYEEEE. Unmatched junction bases numbered 11, after V lost 4 bases and J lost 5 bases. CDR3 sequence: CASSQGQGWSDQPQHF. CDR3 sequence (DNA): TGTGCCAGCAGCCAAGGACAGGGATGGAGCGATCAGCCCCAGCATTTT.

The chain links TRBV12-3 or TRBV12-4 to TRBJ1-1; D call uncertain. CDR3 size: 13 residues. Trimming removed 3 bases at V and 4 bases at J, with 9 bases between. CDR3 nucleotide sequence: TGTGCCAGCAGTTTTTCGGGGATCACTGAAGCTTTCTTT. Residues: CASSFSGITEAFF.

This clone was observed a few times. The CDR3, as DNA: TGTGCCAGCAGCGATCTCAGACAGGGCTTGGCCTACGAGCAGTACTTC. It specifies CASSDLRQGLAYEQYF. The V and J genes are TRBV5-6 and TRBJ2-7; 7 nucleotides agree with TRBD1. V was pared by 4 bases and J by 2 bases, with 12 bases of the junction left unmatched. Per the germline V gene, CDR1 is SGHDT and CDR2 is YYEEEE. The length of the CDR3 is 16 residues.

The rearrangement joins TRBV11-2 to TRBJ2-1, with 11 bases that match TRBD2. This CDR3 comprises 15 residues. Trimming took 4 bases from V and 7 from J; bases not matched to a gene: 6. From germline, CDR1 is SGHAT and CDR2 FQNNGV. CDR3 amino acids: CASSSVASGRNEQFF. In nucleotides, the CDR3 is TGTGCCAGCAGCTCGGTGGCTAGCGGGAGGAATGAGCAGTTCTTC.

This chain uses TRBV5-4 with TRBJ2-3, with 9 bases fitting TRBD2. V lost 0 bases to trimming and J lost 4 bases; unmatched junction nucleotides: 6. In germline, CDR1 is SGHNT, CDR2 YYREEE (reference sequence). The CDR3 spans 16 residues. The CDR3 sequence: CASSLDSGSHADTQYF. The CDR3 DNA reads as TGTGCCAGCAGCTTGGATAGCGGGAGCCACGCAGATACGCAGTATTTT.

The J gene is TRBJ2-2, the V gene TRBV6-4, with D perhaps matching TRBD2 (5 bases). Germline V CDR1 and CDR2: MRHNA, SNTAGT. The CDR3 is made up of 14 amino acids. Trimming took off 4 bases at V and 6 bases at J, with 12 bases between the two ends. CDR3 region: CASSGVAGAGELFF. The CDR3 region has the DNA TGTGCCAGCAGTGGGGTGGCGGGCGCCGGGGAGCTGTTTTTT.

The V call is TRBV18, the J call TRBJ2-6; the D gene is possibly TRBD2 (5 bases). Germline CDR1 reads KGHSH; CDR2 reads LQKENI. Trimming left V 0 bases short and J 0 bases short, with 9 bases between. This CDR3 contains 17 residues. The CDR3 here is CASSPPRSGSGANVLTF. In DNA form, the CDR3 reads TGTGCCAGCTCACCACCGAGGAGCGGCTCTGGGGCCAACGTCCTGACTTTC.

The V call is TRBV7-6, the J call TRBJ2-1, with 8 nucleotides matching TRBD1. The J segment lost 4 bases and the V segment lost 2 bases, leaving 1 base of the junction unmatched. The CDR3 runs to 14 residues. Germline assignment: CDR1 SGHVS and CDR2 FNYEAQ. The CDR3 protein is CASSLRQGYNEQFF. The CDR3 nucleotides read TGTGCCAGCAGCTTAAGACAGGGGTACAATGAGCAGTTCTTC.

This sequence joins TRBV6-2 or TRBV6-3 and TRBJ2-1; TRBD2 matches 12 bases. CDR1 is MNHEY and CDR2 is SVGEGT in the germline V gene. Losses at the gene ends were 4 bases for V and 0 bases for J; bases not matched to a gene: 10. This CDR3 has 19 residues. CDR3: CASSSLLAGGLSSYNEQFF. In DNA, the CDR3 is TGTGCCAGCAGTTCCTTACTAGCGGGGGGCCTGAGCTCCTACAATGAGCAGTTCTTC.

This clone appeared once. The J gene is TRBJ1-3, the V gene TRBV6-5, with 7 positions matching TRBD1. The CDR3 runs 14 residues. V lost 5 bases and J lost 4; bases outside the gene matches: 5. Germline-derived CDR1 and CDR2 are MNHEY and SVGAGI. The CDR3 sequence: CASSPTGSGNTIYF. The CDR3 DNA sequence: TGTGCCAGCAGTCCGACAGGGAGCGGAAACACCATATATTTT.

The chain carries TRBV4-2 and TRBJ2-1; D ambiguous. The V gene lost 0 bases and the J gene lost 4 bases, with 7 bases spanning the gap. CDR3 length: 14 amino acids. CDR1 LGHNA and CDR2 YNFKEQ come from the germline V gene. CDR3: CASSQDPFYNEQFF. The CDR3 bases are TGTGCCAGCAGCCAAGATCCATTTTACAATGAGCAGTTCTTC.

The gene calls are TRBV14 and TRBJ2-1; the match to TRBD2 covers 16 bases. V shed 2 bases, J shed 6 bases, and the junction held 7 bases outside the gene matches. The CDR3 totals 18 residues. Looked up from germline, CDR1 is SGHDN and CDR2 is FVKESK. CDR3 in amino acids: CASSQTGTSGRALNEQFF. The CDR3, as DNA: TGTGCCAGCAGCCAAACCGGGACTAGCGGGAGGGCCCTCAATGAGCAGTTCTTC. The full variable domain, rest sourced from reference TRBV14 and TRBJ2-1, is EAGVTQFPSHSVIEKGQTVTLRCDPISGHDNLYWYRRVMGKEIKFLLHFVKESKQDESGMPNNRFLAERTGGTYSTLKVQPAELEDSGVYFCASSQTGTSGRALNEQFFGPGTRLTVL.

CDR3 sequence: CASSLGRGAKGAYEQYF. Here the CDR3 DNA reads TGTGCCAGCAGCTTAGGCCGGGGAGCGAAGGGGGCGTATGAGCAGTACTTC. J is TRBJ2-7 and V is TRBV11-2, with 7 bases matching TRBD1. This CDR3 has 17 residues. The germline V gene encodes CDR1 SGHAT and CDR2 FQNNGV. V dropped 1 base and J dropped 7; count of bases not matched to a gene: 16. Drawing the rest from reference TRBV11-2 and TRBJ2-7, the complete variable domain is EAGVAQSPRYKIIEKRQSVAFWCNPISGHATLYWYQQILGQGPKLLIQFQNNGVVDDSQLPKDRFSAERLKGVDSTLKIQPAKLEDSAVYLCASSLGRGAKGAYEQYFGPGTRLTVT.

The chain couples TRBV29-1 to TRBJ2-3; D might be TRBD2 (6 bases). Germline CDR1 reads SQVTM; CDR2 reads ANQGSEA. Deletions cut 5 bases from V and 2 bases from J, with 11 bases between. This CDR3 spans 13 amino acids. The CDR3 reads CSVLSGTTDTQYF. The CDR3 DNA is TGCAGCGTTCTTAGCGGAACCACAGATACGCAGTATTTT.